The rows below give T cell receptor beta chains drawn from one sample of a study of T cell repertoires in cytomegalovirus infection. From the reads, TCRdb called clonotypes with MiXCR, one entry per CDR3 protein. The sample contains 510,000 or so distinct CDR3 sequences, around 27% of which appear only once. Sample: PBMCs. These receptors came from a human donor in good health (CMV status not recorded). Some clones in this sample may be carry-over from other donors' samples. Both conserved end residues are part of each CDR3. A D gene is named only where the DNA matches it firmly. Size is stated for part of the rows, as once, few or many counts, or as a class when the clone is expanded.

d_call,clone_size,j_call,v_call,cdr3_aa,cdr3_nt
TRBD1,-,TRBJ1-3,TRBV12-3/TRBV12-4,CASSLDRLISGNTIYF,TGTGCCAGCAGTTTGGACAGGCTAATTTCTGGAAACACCATATATTTT
-,many,TRBJ2-2,TRBV7-2,CASSLESAVNTGELFF,TGTGCCAGCAGCTTAGAATCGGCAGTAAACACCGGGGAGCTGTTTTTT
-,few,TRBJ2-3,TRBV7-2,CASSSRTQYF,TGTGCCAGCAGCTCGCGTACGCAGTATTTT
TRBD2,-,TRBJ2-7,TRBV28,CASGGLAVEQYF,TGTGCCAGCGGGGGACTAGCGGTAGAGCAGTACTTC
-,-,TRBJ2-1,TRBV20-1,CSARDAAGYNEQFF,TGCAGTGCTAGAGATGCAGCCGGTTACAATGAGCAGTTCTTC
TRBD1,-,TRBJ1-5,TRBV19,CASSIEGQRDNQPQHF,TGTGCCAGTAGTATAGAGGGACAGCGTGACAATCAGCCCCAGCATTTT
-,-,TRBJ1-1,TRBV20-1,CSARRPGDTEAFF,TGCAGTGCTAGAAGGCCCGGCGACACTGAAGCTTTCTTT
-,few,TRBJ2-5,TRBV20-1,CSASGGRQYF,TGCAGTGCTAGTGGAGGGCGCCAGTACTTC
-,once,TRBJ2-2,TRBV27,CASRDWPGELFF,TGTGCCAGCAGGGATTGGCCCGGGGAGCTGTTTTTT
-,-,TRBJ2-6,TRBV3-1,CASSQVPGANVLTF,TGTGCCAGCAGCCAAGTGCCCGGGGCCAACGTCCTGACTTTC
TRBD2,few,TRBJ2-1,TRBV19,CASTQAGGVYNEQFF,TGTGCCAGTACCCAAGCGGGAGGGGTCTACAATGAGCAGTTCTTC
TRBD1,few,TRBJ2-7,TRBV6-4,CASRIQGAARYYEQYF,TGTGCCAGCAGAATACAGGGGGCCGCCCGCTATTACGAGCAGTACTTC
-,few,TRBJ2-1,TRBV12-3/TRBV12-4,CASSLQGAPRYNEQFF,TGTGCCAGCAGTTTGCAGGGAGCGCCGCGGTACAATGAGCAGTTCTTC
-,few,TRBJ1-5,TRBV7-2,CASSLGMGSRQPQHF,TGTGCCAGCAGCTTAGGAATGGGGTCACGTCAGCCCCAGCATTTT
TRBD1,many,TRBJ2-2,TRBV7-2,CASSPRQGGTGELFF,TGTGCCAGCAGCCCCCGACAGGGGGGCACCGGGGAGCTGTTTTTT
-,many,TRBJ2-2,TRBV7-3,CASGGNTGELFF,TGTGCCAGCGGGGGTAACACCGGGGAGCTGTTTTTT
-,-,TRBJ1-5,TRBV12-3/TRBV12-4,CASSVENNQPQHF,TGTGCCAGCTCGGTGGAGAACAATCAGCCCCAGCATTTT
TRBD2,-,TRBJ2-7,TRBV28,CASSTPAGAPSYAQYF,TGTGCCAGCAGTACACCAGCGGGAGCTCCTAGTTACGCGCAGTACTTC
-,few,TRBJ2-1,TRBV23-1,CASSQIGGTSYNEQFF,TGCGCCAGCAGTCAAATTGGGGGGACCTCCTACAATGAGCAGTTCTTC
-,-,TRBJ2-1,TRBV29-1,CSVGGSSYNEQFF,TGCAGCGTTGGTGGGAGCTCCTACAATGAGCAGTTCTTC
TRBD1,few,TRBJ2-2,TRBV14,CASSQPGQGTWNTGELFF,TGTGCCAGCAGCCAGCCGGGACAGGGAACTTGGAACACCGGGGAGCTGTTTTTT
TRBD2,-,TRBJ2-6,TRBV5-4,CASSPGLAGGAGANVLTF,TGTGCCAGCAGCCCCGGACTAGCGGGAGGCGCTGGGGCCAACGTCCTGACTTTC
-,few,TRBJ1-3,TRBV19,CASSIGRENTIYF,TGTGCCAGTAGTATAGGGCGAGAAAACACCATATATTTT
TRBD1,-,TRBJ1-2,TRBV28,CASRVQTGNYGYTF,TGTGCCAGCAGGGTACAGACAGGGAACTATGGCTACACCTTC
-,many,TRBJ2-1,TRBV10-3,CAISEGLTSYNEQFF,TGTGCCATCAGTGAGGGACTGACGTCCTACAATGAGCAGTTCTTC
-,-,TRBJ2-3,TRBV24-1,CATSDFPVKGVLTDTQYF,TGTGCCACCAGTGACTTTCCCGTCAAGGGGGTTCTCACAGATACGCAGTATTTT
TRBD1,-,TRBJ2-1,TRBV12-3/TRBV12-4,CASSFGQALGEQFF,TGTGCCAGCAGTTTTGGACAGGCTCTCGGGGAGCAGTTCTTC
-,-,TRBJ2-5,TRBV7-9,CASSLLQAQETQYF,TGTGCCAGCAGCTTGCTTCAGGCCCAAGAGACCCAGTACTTC
-,once,TRBJ2-5,TRBV19,CASSIQGETQYF,TGTGCCAGTAGTATCCAGGGCGAGACCCAGTACTTC
TRBD1,few,TRBJ1-6,TRBV5-4,CASSDLTGQINSPLHF,TGTGCCAGCAGCGATTTGACAGGGCAAATTAATTCACCCCTCCACTTT
TRBD2,-,TRBJ2-5,TRBV7-3,CASSGPGRAGETQYF,TGTGCCAGCAGCGGACCCGGGAGGGCTGGGGAGACCCAGTACTTC
-,few,TRBJ2-3,TRBV27,CASGPDSSFTDTQYF,TGTGCCAGCGGACCCGACTCTTCCTTCACCGATACGCAGTATTTT
-,few,TRBJ1-4,TRBV20-1,CSAREGNRANEKLFF,TGCAGTGCTAGAGAAGGCAACAGGGCTAATGAAAAACTGTTTTTT
TRBD2,few,TRBJ2-1,TRBV7-8,CASSSRLANRNEQFF,TGTGCCAGCAGCTCTCGACTAGCCAACAGAAATGAGCAGTTCTTC
TRBD1,-,TRBJ1-3,TRBV30,CAWSLTGGNTIYF,TGTGCCTGGAGTCTTACAGGGGGCAACACCATATATTTT
-,few,TRBJ1-4,TRBV4-1,CASSPWTGEKLFF,TGCGCCAGCAGCCCTTGGACTGGCGAAAAACTGTTTTTT
-,-,TRBJ2-2,TRBV6-2/TRBV6-3,CASSQPGELFF,TGTGCCAGCAGCCAACCCGGGGAGCTGTTTTTT
-,-,TRBJ1-1,TRBV5-6,CASSLRGRTEAFF,TGTGCCAGCAGCTTGAGGGGCAGGACTGAAGCTTTCTTT
TRBD1,-,TRBJ2-7,TRBV7-9,CASSPTGQDYEQYF,TGTGCCAGCAGCCCCACCGGACAGGACTACGAGCAGTACTTC
-,-,TRBJ1-5,TRBV19,CASSDAGRGWNQPQHF,TGTGCCAGTAGTGACGCCGGGAGGGGTTGGAATCAGCCCCAGCATTTT
-,-,TRBJ1-1,TRBV4-3,CASSQGGVEAFF,TGCGCCAGCAGCCAAGGAGGGGTAGAAGCTTTCTTT
-,-,TRBJ2-1,TRBV24-1,CATSDFERAGEQFF,TGTGCCACCAGTGATTTTGAAAGGGCTGGTGAGCAGTTCTTC
TRBD2,many,TRBJ2-1,TRBV7-2,CASSELAGMIYNEQFF,TGTGCCAGCAGCGAACTAGCGGGAATGATCTACAATGAGCAGTTCTTC
-,few,TRBJ2-4,TRBV5-1,CASSLAGSTDIQYF,TGCGCCAGCAGCTTGGCTGGTTCGACCGACATTCAGTACTTC
-,few,TRBJ2-5,TRBV7-2,CASSYNPGLRETQYF,TGTGCCAGCAGCTATAACCCAGGTTTAAGAGAGACCCAGTACTTC
TRBD1,once,TRBJ2-3,TRBV19,CASSIERTGEDTQYF,TGTGCCAGTAGTATAGAAAGGACAGGGGAAGATACGCAGTATTTT
-,-,TRBJ2-5,TRBV29-1,CSVSQGAGWAQYF,TGCAGCGTTTCCCAAGGGGCAGGTTGGGCCCAGTACTTC
TRBD2,many,TRBJ2-7,TRBV7-2,CASSSSGGPHEQYF,TGTGCCAGCAGCTCGTCGGGAGGGCCACACGAGCAGTACTTC
TRBD1,few,TRBJ1-4,TRBV23-1,CASSQLDRENEKLFF,TGCGCCAGCAGTCAACTTGACAGGGAGAATGAAAAACTGTTTTTT
-,-,TRBJ1-1,TRBV3-1,CASSQSGINTEAFF,TGTGCCAGCAGCCAATCAGGAATCAACACTGAAGCTTTCTTT
-,-,TRBJ2-3,TRBV10-3,CAISKTETDTQYF,TGTGCCATCAGCAAGACAGAAACAGATACGCAGTATTTT
TRBD2,-,TRBJ2-7,TRBV12-3/TRBV12-4,CASSLGGGLAAYEQYF,TGTGCCAGCAGTTTGGGAGGGGGACTAGCGGCCTACGAGCAGTACTTC
-,many,TRBJ1-1,TRBV7-2,CASSFPAVGLSTEAFF,TGTGCCAGCAGCTTCCCAGCAGTGGGGCTTAGTACTGAAGCTTTCTTT
TRBD2,-,TRBJ2-5,TRBV19,CASNPSGIVETQYF,TGTGCCAGTAATCCTAGCGGGATTGTAGAGACCCAGTACTTC
TRBD2,-,TRBJ2-7,TRBV20-1,CSASPGGSGSHEQYF,TGCAGTGCTAGTCCTGGGGGTAGCGGGAGCCACGAGCAGTACTTC
TRBD2,-,TRBJ2-1,TRBV24-1,CATSDSPSGRNYNEQFF,TGTGCCACCAGTGATTCCCCTAGCGGGAGGAACTACAATGAGCAGTTCTTC
-,-,TRBJ2-3,TRBV28,CASSPLGQADLTDTQYF,TGTGCCAGCAGTCCCCTCGGTCAGGCTGATCTCACAGATACGCAGTATTTT